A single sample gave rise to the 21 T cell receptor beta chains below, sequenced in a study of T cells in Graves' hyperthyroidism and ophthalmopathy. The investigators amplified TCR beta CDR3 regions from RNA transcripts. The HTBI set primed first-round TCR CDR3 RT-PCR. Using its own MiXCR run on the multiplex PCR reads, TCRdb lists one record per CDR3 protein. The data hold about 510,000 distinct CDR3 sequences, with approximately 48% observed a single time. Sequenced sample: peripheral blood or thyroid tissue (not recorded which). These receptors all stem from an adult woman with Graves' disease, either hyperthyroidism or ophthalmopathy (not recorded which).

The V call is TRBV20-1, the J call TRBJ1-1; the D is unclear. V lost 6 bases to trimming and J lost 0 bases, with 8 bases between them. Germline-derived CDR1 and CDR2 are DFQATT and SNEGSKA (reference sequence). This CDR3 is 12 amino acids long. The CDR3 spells CSAVTLNTEAFF. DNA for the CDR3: TGCAGTGCGGTCACATTGAACACTGAAGCTTTCTTT.

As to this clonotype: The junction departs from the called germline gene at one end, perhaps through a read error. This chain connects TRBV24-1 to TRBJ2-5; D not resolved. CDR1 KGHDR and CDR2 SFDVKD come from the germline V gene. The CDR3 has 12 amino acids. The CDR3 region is CATRDYQETQYF. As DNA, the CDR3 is TGTGCCACCAGGGATTACCAAGAGACCCAGTACTTC.

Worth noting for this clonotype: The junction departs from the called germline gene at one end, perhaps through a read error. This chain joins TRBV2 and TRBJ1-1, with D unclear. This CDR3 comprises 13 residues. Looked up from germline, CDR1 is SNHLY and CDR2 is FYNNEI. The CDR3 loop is CVSSPRPGTEAFF. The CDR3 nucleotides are TGTGTCAGCAGTCCACGACCGGGCACTGAAGCTTTCTTT.

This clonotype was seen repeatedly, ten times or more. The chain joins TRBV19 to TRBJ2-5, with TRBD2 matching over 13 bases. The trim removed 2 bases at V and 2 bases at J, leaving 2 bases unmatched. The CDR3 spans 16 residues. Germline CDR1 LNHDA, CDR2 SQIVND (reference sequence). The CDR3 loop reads CASSIPTSGRQETQYF. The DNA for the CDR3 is TGTGCCAGTAGTATACCGACTAGCGGGAGGCAAGAGACCCAGTACTTC.

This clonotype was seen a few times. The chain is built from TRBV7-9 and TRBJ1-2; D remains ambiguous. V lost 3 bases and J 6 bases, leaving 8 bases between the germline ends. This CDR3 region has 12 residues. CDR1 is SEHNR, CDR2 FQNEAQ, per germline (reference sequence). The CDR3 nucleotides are TGTGCCAGCAGCTTTCGTAGCAATGGCTACACCTTC. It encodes CASSFRSNGYTF.

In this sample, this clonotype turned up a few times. This CDR3 reads CASSPTSSSGRGNYEQYF. CDR3 DNA sequence: TGTGCCAGCAGCCCAACCAGTTCGAGCGGGAGAGGTAACTACGAGCAGTACTTC. The rearrangement joins TRBV5-8 to TRBJ2-7; TRBD2 aligns across 8 bases. The junction had 18 bases not matched to a gene; V was cut back by 4 bases and J by 3 bases. Germline CDR1 and CDR2: SGHTS and YDEGEE. This CDR3 is built from 18 residues.

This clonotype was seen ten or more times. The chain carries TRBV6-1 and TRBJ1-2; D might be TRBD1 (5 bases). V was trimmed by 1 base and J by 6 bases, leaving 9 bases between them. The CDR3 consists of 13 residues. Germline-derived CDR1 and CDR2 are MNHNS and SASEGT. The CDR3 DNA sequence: TGTGCCAGCAGTGAAGGGGGGAGAGATGGCTACACCTTC. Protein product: CASSEGGRDGYTF.

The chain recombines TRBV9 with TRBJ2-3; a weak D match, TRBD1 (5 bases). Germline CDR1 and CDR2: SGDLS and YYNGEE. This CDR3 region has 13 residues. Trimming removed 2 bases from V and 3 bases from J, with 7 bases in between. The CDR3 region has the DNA TGTGCCAGCAGCGTGACAGCTACAGATACGCAGTATTTT. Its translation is CASSVTATDTQYF. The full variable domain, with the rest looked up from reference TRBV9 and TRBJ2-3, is DSGVTQTPKHLITATGQRVTLRCSPRSGDLSVYWYQQSLDQGLQFLIQYYNGEERAKGNILERFSAQQFPDLHSELNLSSLELGDSALYFCASSVTATDTQYFGPGTRLTVL.

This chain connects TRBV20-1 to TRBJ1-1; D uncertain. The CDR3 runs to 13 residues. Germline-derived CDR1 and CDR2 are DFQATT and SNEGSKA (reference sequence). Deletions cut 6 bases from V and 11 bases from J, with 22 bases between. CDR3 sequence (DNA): TGCAGTGCCCCGGACGGGGTTGGTGGGAAGGCTTTCTTT. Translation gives CSAPDGVGGKAFF.

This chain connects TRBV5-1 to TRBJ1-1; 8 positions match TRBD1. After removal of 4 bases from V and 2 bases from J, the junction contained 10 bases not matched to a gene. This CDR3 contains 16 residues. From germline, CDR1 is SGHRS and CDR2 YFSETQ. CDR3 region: CASSTGTGFLNTEAFF. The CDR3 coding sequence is TGCGCCAGCAGCACCGGGACAGGCTTCCTTAACACTGAAGCTTTCTTT.

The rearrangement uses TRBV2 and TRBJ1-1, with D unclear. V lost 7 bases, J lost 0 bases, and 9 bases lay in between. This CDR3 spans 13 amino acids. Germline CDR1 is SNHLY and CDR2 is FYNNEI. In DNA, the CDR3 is TGTGCCAGCAATTTACAGTTGAACACTGAAGCTTTCTTT. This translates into CASNLQLNTEAFF.

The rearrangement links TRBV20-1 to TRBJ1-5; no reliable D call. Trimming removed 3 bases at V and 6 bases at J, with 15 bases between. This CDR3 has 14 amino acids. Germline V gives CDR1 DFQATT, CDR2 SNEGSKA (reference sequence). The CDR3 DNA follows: TGCAGTGCTAGTGCCTCAGGAATGGGTCAGCCCCAGCATTTT. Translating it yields CSASASGMGQPQHF.

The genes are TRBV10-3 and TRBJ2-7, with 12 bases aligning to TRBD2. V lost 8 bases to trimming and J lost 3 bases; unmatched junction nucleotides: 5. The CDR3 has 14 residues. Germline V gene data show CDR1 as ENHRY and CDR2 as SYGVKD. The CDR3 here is CAIGGLAGFYEQYF. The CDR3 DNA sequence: TGTGCCATCGGGGGACTAGCGGGCTTCTACGAGCAGTACTTC.

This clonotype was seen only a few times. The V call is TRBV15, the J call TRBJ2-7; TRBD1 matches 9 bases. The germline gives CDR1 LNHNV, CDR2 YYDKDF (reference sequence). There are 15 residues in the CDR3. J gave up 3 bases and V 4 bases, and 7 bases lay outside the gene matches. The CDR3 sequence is CATSTKGQGVYEQYF. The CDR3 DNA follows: TGTGCCACCAGCACCAAGGGACAGGGCGTCTACGAGCAGTACTTC.

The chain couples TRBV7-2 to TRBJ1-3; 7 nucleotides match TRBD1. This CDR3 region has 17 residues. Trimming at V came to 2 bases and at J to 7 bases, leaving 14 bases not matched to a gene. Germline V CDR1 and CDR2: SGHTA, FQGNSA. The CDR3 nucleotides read TGTGCCAGCAGCTTATTGGGCCTCACAGGGGTAGGGAACACCATATATTTT. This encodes CASSLLGLTGVGNTIYF.

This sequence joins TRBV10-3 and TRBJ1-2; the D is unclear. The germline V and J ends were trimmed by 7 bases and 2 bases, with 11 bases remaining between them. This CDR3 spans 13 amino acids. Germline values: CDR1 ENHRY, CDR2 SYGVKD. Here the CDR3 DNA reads TGTGCCATCACCCAGGTTTTAAACTATGGCTACACCTTC. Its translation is CAITQVLNYGYTF.

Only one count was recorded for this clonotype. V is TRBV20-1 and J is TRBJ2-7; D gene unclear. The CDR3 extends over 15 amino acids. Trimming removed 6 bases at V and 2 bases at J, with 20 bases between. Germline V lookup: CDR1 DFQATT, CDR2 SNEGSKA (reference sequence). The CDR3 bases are TGCAGTGCAAAAGCCCGGCCCCCTTGGACCTACGAGCAGTACTTC. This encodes CSAKARPPWTYEQYF.

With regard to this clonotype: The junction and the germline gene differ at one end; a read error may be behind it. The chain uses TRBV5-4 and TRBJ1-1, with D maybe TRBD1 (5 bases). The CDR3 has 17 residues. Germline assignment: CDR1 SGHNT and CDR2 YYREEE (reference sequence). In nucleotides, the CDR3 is TGTGCCAGCGGCTTGGTACTAGCGGGACCGTTGAACACTGAAGCTTTCTTT. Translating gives CASGLVLAGPLNTEAFF. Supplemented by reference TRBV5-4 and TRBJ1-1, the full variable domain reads ETGVTQSPTHLIKTRGQQVTLRCSSQSGHNTVSWYQQALGQGPQFIFQYYREEENGRGNFPPRFSGLQFPNYSSELNVNALELDDSALYLCASGLVLAGPLNTEAFFGQGTRLTVV.

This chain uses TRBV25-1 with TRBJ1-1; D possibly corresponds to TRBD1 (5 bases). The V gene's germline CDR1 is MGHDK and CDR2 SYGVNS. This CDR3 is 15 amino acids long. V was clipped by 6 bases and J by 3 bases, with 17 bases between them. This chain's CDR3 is CASSQDPGGDTEAFF. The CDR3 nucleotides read TGTGCCAGCAGCCAGGATCCCGGGGGGGACACTGAAGCTTTCTTT.

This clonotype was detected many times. The CDR3 region has the DNA TGTGCCAGCAGCTTAGGCCTAATCTTCAGCGGGGAGCTGTTTTTT. Amino acid sequence: CASSLGLIFSGELFF. V is TRBV7-8 and J is TRBJ2-2; D gene uncertain. This CDR3 region has 15 residues. Germline-derived CDR1 and CDR2 are SGHVS and FQNEAQ. Between the trimmed V and J ends, which lost 1 base and 7 bases, there was a span of 13 bases.

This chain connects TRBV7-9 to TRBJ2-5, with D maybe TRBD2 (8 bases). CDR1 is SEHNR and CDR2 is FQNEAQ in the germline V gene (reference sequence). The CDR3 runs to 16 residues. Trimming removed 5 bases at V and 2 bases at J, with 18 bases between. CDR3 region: CASSHRDSGRQETQYF. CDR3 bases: TGTGCCAGCAGCCACCGGGACAGCGGGAGACAAGAGACCCAGTACTTC.